This TCR beta chain was captured in a study of OX40 agonist ivuxolimab in advanced cancers. Sequencing was performed with immunoSEQ multiplex PCR; in TCRdb, only in-frame clones are kept and a portion is missing. The table includes tens of thousands of clones, 75% to 90% detected once. Germline V gives CDR1 LNHDA, CDR2 SQIVND (reference sequence). The CDR3 runs 18 residues. Trimming removed 5 bases from V and 0 bases from J, with 23 bases in between. The source material was CD4+ or CD8+ T cells sorted from blood, sampled in a trial of the OX40 agonist ivuxolimab. The gene calls are TRBV19 and TRBJ2-7; D might be TRBD1 (6 bases). The source of this sequence is an adult with an advanced solid tumor such as melanoma, head and neck, liver or kidney cancer. The DNA for the CDR3 is TGTGCCAGTAGTCCATTAAGAGGGGGTGACGATTTCTCCTACGAGCAGTACTTC. Protein product: CASSPLRGGDDFSYEQYF.